This TCR beta chain was observed in a study of post-analysis software for immune sequencing data. Study results and limitations: TRBV segments more frequent in patients than in controls numbered roughly 5 and included TRBV5-6, TRBV5-1 and TRBV20-1.

Unique molecular identifiers were present in the TCR beta cDNA libraries. TCRdb reanalysed the PCR reads using MiXCR and keeps one entry per CDR3 protein. The top ten hold roughly 5% of the sample, which has about 770,000 distinct CDR3 sequences, about 43% seen once. The CDR3 covers 16 residues. CDR1 is SGHKS, CDR2 YYEKEE, per germline (reference sequence). With 2 bases clipped from V and 2 bases from J, the junction kept 7 bases outside the gene matches. This clonotype has a handful of counts. As yet, its antigen is unknown. Input material: blood. The chain uses TRBV5-5 and TRBJ2-7, with TRBD1 matching 10 bases. The TCR originated in a girl under 18 with multiple sclerosis. The CDR3 DNA reads as TGTGCCAGCAGCTTCGGGACAGGGGCCTTTCCCTACGAGCAGTACTTC. This codes for CASSFGTGAFPYEQYF.